Included here is one T cell receptor beta chain sequence, with context. With V trimmed by 5 bases and J by 0 bases, 5 bases remained unmatched. CDR3 length: 15 residues. The germline gives CDR1 MGHDK, CDR2 SYGVNS. This sample is part of a study of blood T cell repertoires in COVID-19. Clones were read by immunoSEQ multiplex PCR, and TCRdb kept only the in-frame ones, dropping some. This sample has some 670,000 clones, with just under 90% found just once. The sequence derives from a woman between 18 and 30 years old with acute or convalescent COVID-19. The chain couples TRBV25-1 to TRBJ1-1; 8 positions agree with TRBD1. Sequences were obtained from peripheral blood. The CDR3: CASSTRTGMNTEAFF. The CDR3 DNA is TGTGCCAGCAGTACTAGGACAGGGATGAACACTGAAGCTTTCTTT.